This T cell receptor beta chain appears in the sequencing data of a study of neoadjuvant anti-PD-1 for oral cavity cancer. Comments on this clone: Its target is unknown.

Assay used: immunoSEQ multiplex PCR; TCRdb lists only in-frame clones, some missing. Of around 13,000 clones listed, roughly 74% are singletons. The sample's time point: after neoadjuvant nivolumab, at surgical resection. These oral cavity squamous cell carcinomas were HPV-negative and locally advanced. Blood cells were analyzed directly, without culture or expansion. Germline values: CDR1 LNHDA, CDR2 SQIVND (reference sequence). This CDR3 contains 15 residues. Trimming pared 2 bases from V and 7 bases from J, leaving 14 bases between. Study outcomes and limitations: Each response group had just a few patients in TCR analyses.

The chain combines TRBV19 with TRBJ1-4, with D perhaps TRBD1 (6 bases). This TCR was sampled from a person between 40 and 79 years old with oral cavity squamous cell carcinoma. The source material was PBMCs, sampled after nivolumab (anti-PD-1) treatment. The CDR3 DNA is TGTGCCAGTAGTATAACGAGTCGGACAGCTGAAAAACTGTTTTTT. It specifies CASSITSRTAEKLFF.